The 10 T cell receptor beta chains listed next were all sequenced from one sample in a study of response to subunit inactivated influenza vaccine. TCRdb recomputed calls from the RT-PCR reads with MiXCR, one row per CDR3 protein. This sample has some 570,000 distinct CDR3 sequences, with about 10% found just once. This same sample was also part of a study on T cells expressing NK-cell markers. From that second work: UMI-tagged 5'RACE template switching yielded the TCR beta cDNA.

This specimen consisted of PBMCs from blood, obtained on the day of vaccination. Source of these receptors: a man aged 45-65 years who received an inactivated influenza vaccine.

The V and J genes are TRBV7-2 and TRBJ2-2; a possible D gene is TRBD2 (6 bases). This CDR3 has 15 amino acids. In germline, CDR1 is SGHTA, CDR2 FQGNSA. The V and J ends lost 10 bases and 3 bases respectively, with 18 bases between them. Here the CDR3 DNA reads TGTGCCACCAACAGCGGGCGCGGGTACACCGGGGAGCTGTTTTTT. As protein: CATNSGRGYTGELFF.

This clonotype was recorded a few times. This chain joins TRBV4-2 and TRBJ2-7; D not resolved. CDR1 and CDR2 (germline): LGHNA, YNFKEQ. V gave up 1 base and J gave up 7 bases, with 17 bases separating them. The CDR3 extends over 15 amino acids. DNA for the CDR3: TGTGCCAGCAGCCAAGGCTCTTCCCCCTCGAGGGAGCAGTACTTC. It is translated as CASSQGSSPSREQYF.

This clonotype turned up a few times. The chain employs TRBV3-1 and TRBJ1-4; D ambiguous. The CDR3 runs to 16 residues. CDR1 and CDR2 (germline): LGHDT, YNNKEL (reference sequence). Trimming removed 0 bases at V and 0 bases at J, with 8 bases between. The CDR3 region has the DNA TGTGCCAGCAGCCAAGAACGGGATGCAACTAATGAAAAACTGTTTTTT. This encodes CASSQERDATNEKLFF. Supplemented by reference TRBV3-1 and TRBJ1-4, the full variable domain reads DTAVSQTPKYLVTQMGNDKSIKCEQNLGHDTMYWYKQDSKKFLKIMFSYNNKELIINETVPNRFSPKSPDKAHLNLHINSLELGDSAVYFCASSQERDATNEKLFFGSGTQLSVL.

This clonotype occurred a few times. The chain employs TRBV12-3 or TRBV12-4 and TRBJ1-2; TRBD1 matches 7 bases. The CDR3 covers 18 residues. V lost 4 bases, J lost 4 bases, and 18 bases stayed unmatched. In nucleotides, the CDR3 is TGTGCCAGCAGTTCCGATACTCTTCGACAGGGAGTTAGCTATGGCTACACCTTC. Its protein is CASSSDTLRQGVSYGYTF.

This clonotype was counted only a few times. V usage is TRBV29-1 and J usage is TRBJ2-3; D perhaps matches TRBD2 (6 bases). CDR1 is SQVTM, CDR2 ANQGSEA, per germline. The V gene lost 3 bases and the J gene lost 1 base, with 8 bases spanning the gap. This CDR3 spans 13 amino acids. The CDR3 DNA sequence: TGCAGCGTTGAGGCTAGCGGCACAGATACGCAGTATTTT. It encodes CSVEASGTDTQYF.

This rearrangement joins TRBV7-6 to TRBJ2-7; no clear D gene. Deletions cut 0 bases from V and 6 bases from J, with 9 bases between. The CDR3 length is 13 residues. The germline gives CDR1 SGHVS, CDR2 FNYEAQ. CDR3 nucleotides: TGTGCCAGCAGCTTAGCCCAGGCTGGCGAGCAGTACTTC. Protein product: CASSLAQAGEQYF.

The V call is TRBV5-1, the J call TRBJ2-1; 8 bases agree with TRBD1. Germline CDR1 is SGHRS and CDR2 is YFSETQ. The CDR3 loop spans 16 amino acids. With 4 bases clipped from V and 8 bases from J, the junction kept 14 bases outside the gene matches. CDR3: CASSERKAGGLDEQFF. As DNA, the CDR3 is TGCGCCAGCAGCGAACGAAAGGCAGGGGGCCTCGATGAGCAGTTCTTC.

This clonotype was seen only a few times. The chain is built from TRBV7-3 and TRBJ2-3; 8 nucleotides agree with TRBD1. V gave up 4 bases and J gave up 5 bases; unmatched junction bases: 14. CDR1 is SGHTA, CDR2 FQGTGA, per germline. The CDR3 has 17 residues. In nucleotides, the CDR3 is TGTGCCAGCAGCTCCAGACAGGGGCCCGCCGGGGTAGATACGCAGTATTTT. Protein product: CASSSRQGPAGVDTQYF.

The rearrangement uses TRBV6-2 or TRBV6-3 and TRBJ2-1; TRBD2 agrees at 7 bases. CDR3 size: 13 residues. V lost 7 bases and J lost 5; bases outside the gene matches: 5. Germline V CDR1 and CDR2: MNHEY, SVGEGT. The CDR3 nucleotides read TGTGCCAGCAACAGCGGGGTAGACAATGAGCAGTTCTTC. This encodes CASNSGVDNEQFF.

This clonotype was counted only a few times. The chain recombines TRBV12-3 or TRBV12-4 with TRBJ2-5; 9 bases line up with TRBD2. The junction had 2 bases not matched to a gene; V was cut back by 3 bases and J by 3 bases. This CDR3 is 14 amino acids long. CDR3 sequence: CASSLRGGEETQYF. The CDR3 region has the DNA TGTGCCAGCAGTTTGCGGGGGGGGGAAGAGACCCAGTACTTC.